This T cell receptor beta chain was documented in a study of blood T cells in healthy people across ages. A second about 7 to 12 cycle PCR used barcoded and J-beta primers. TCRdb passed the 5' RACE reads through MiXCR, listing each CDR3 protein once. Of hundreds of thousands of distinct CDR3 sequences listed, 32% are singletons. This CDR3 spans 12 amino acids. Germline V gives CDR1 DFQATT, CDR2 SNEGSKA (reference sequence). This TCR came from an elderly woman in good health. V usage is TRBV20-1 and J usage is TRBJ2-5; D might be TRBD2 (6 bases). The J call is in doubt because the DNA end fits TRBJ2-7 better. The sequenced sample consisted of blood. CDR3 in amino acids: CSAPSGVGEQYF. In nucleotides, the CDR3 is TGCAGTGCGCCGTCGGGGGTCGGCGAGCAGTACTTC.